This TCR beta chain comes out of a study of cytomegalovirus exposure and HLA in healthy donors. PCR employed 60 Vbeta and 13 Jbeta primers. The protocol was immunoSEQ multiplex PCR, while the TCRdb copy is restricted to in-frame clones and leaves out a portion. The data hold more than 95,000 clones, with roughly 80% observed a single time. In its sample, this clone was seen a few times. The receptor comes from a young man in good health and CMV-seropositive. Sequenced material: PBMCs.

CDR3 residues: CASSRKRVPSTDTQYF. DNA of the CDR3: TGCGCCAGCAGCCGCAAGAGGGTGCCCAGCACAGATACGCAGTATTTT. The rearrangement uses TRBV4-3 and TRBJ2-3; D may be TRBD2 (5 bases). V lost 4 bases and J lost 0, with 14 bases in between. The CDR3 extends over 16 amino acids. The V gene's germline CDR1 is LGHNA and CDR2 YSLEER.